This TCR beta chain was captured in a study of T cells in Graves' hyperthyroidism and ophthalmopathy. What was amplified from RNA transcripts were TCR beta CDR3 regions. A first-round RT-PCR of the TCR CDR3 used the HTBI primer set. In TCRdb, the multiplex PCR reads were re-called with MiXCR into one record per CDR3 protein. The table records under 200,000 distinct CDR3 sequences, roughly 9.4% of them present only once. These patients, aged 18 to 65, had recently diagnosed hyperthyroidism lasting under 2 months. This clonotype was counted many times. Sequenced: blood. The receptor's source is a woman younger than 35 with Graves' hyperthyroidism that later progressed to Graves' ophthalmopathy.

DNA of the CDR3: TGTGCCAGCAGCGTTAGCGGGGGGGCGAGCACCGGGGAGCTGTTTTTT. Encoded protein: CASSVSGGASTGELFF. The rearrangement uses TRBV6-1 and TRBJ2-2, with TRBD2 matching over 11 bases. The ends lost 6 bases at V and 4 bases at J; junction bases unmatched: 7. The CDR3 sequence is 16 residues long. Per germline, CDR1 MNHNS and CDR2 SASEGT.